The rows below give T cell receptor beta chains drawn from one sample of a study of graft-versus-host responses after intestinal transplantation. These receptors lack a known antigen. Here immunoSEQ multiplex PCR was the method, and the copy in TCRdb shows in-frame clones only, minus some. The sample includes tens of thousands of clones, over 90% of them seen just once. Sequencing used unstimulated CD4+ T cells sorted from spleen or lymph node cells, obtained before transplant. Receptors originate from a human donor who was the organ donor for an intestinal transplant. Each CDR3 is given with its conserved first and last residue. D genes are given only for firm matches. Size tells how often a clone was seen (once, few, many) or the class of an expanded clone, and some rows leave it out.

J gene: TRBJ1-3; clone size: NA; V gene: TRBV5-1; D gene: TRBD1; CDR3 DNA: TGCGCCAGCAGCACGCAGGGGGCTGGAAACACCATATATTTT; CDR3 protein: CASSTQGAGNTIYF
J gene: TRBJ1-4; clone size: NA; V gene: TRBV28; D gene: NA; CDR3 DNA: TGTGCCAGCAGTTCCCCTTTCGACCGCGATAATGAAAAACTGTTTTTT; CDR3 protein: CASSSPFDRDNEKLFF
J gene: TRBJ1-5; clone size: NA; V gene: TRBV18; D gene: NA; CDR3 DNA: TGTGCCAGCTCACCAGGGAACAATCAGCCCCAGCATTTT; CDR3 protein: CASSPGNNQPQHF
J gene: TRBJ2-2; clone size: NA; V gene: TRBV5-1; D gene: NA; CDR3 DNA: TGCGCCAGCAGCTTGAGAGCTGGGGATACCGGGGAGCTGTTTTTT; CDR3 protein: CASSLRAGDTGELFF
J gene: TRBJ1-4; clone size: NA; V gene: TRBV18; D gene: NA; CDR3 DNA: TGTGCCAGCTCACCACTCGCGGTGTCGAATGAAAAACTGTTTTTT; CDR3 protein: CASSPLAVSNEKLFF
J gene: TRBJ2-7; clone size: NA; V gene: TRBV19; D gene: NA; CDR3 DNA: TGTGCCAGTAGTATTGAGGCTAGCTCCTACGAGCAGTACTTC; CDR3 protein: CASSIEASSYEQYF
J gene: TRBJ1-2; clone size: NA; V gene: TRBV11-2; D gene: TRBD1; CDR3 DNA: TGTGCCAGCAGCTCGGACAGGGGAAGTTATGGCTACACCTTC; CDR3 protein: CASSSDRGSYGYTF
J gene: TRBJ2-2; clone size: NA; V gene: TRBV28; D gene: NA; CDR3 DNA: TGTGCCAGCCTGTGGGGGGCGGGCACCGGGGAGCTGTTTTTT; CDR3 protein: CASLWGAGTGELFF
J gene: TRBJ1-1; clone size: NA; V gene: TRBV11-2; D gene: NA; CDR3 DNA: TGTGCCAGCAGCCCCGGATCGATGGGGGGCACTGAAGCTTTCTTT; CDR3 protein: CASSPGSMGGTEAFF
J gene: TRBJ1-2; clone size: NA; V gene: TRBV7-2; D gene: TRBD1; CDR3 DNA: TGTGCCAGCAGCTTAACTCAGGGGGCGGGAGGCTACACCTTC; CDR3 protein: CASSLTQGAGGYTF
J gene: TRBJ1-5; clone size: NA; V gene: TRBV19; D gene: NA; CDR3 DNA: TGTGCCAGTAGCTTGTTATTGAATCGGGTCCAGCATTTT; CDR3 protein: CASSLLLNRVQHF
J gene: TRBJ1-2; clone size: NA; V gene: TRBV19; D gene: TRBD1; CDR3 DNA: TGTGCCAGCAACGCCGGGACAGTCCGTTTTTTAGGCTATGGCTACACCTTC; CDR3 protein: CASNAGTVRFLGYGYTF
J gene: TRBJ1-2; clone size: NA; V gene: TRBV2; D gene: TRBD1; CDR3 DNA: TGTGCCAGCAGTATAACAGGGGACGCTTCGTATGGCTACACCTTC; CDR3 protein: CASSITGDASYGYTF
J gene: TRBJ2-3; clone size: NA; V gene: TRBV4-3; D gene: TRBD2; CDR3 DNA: TGCGCCAGCAGCCAAGAGCGGCGAGCGGGGGGGACCACAGATACGCAGTATTTT; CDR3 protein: CASSQERRAGGTTDTQYF
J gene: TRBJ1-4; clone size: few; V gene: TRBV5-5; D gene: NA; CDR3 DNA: TGTGCCAGCAGCTTGGTACAGGGCTGGGATGAAAAACTGTTTTTT; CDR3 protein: CASSLVQGWDEKLFF
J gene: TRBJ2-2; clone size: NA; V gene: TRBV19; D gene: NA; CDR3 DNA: TGTGCCAGTAGTGATAGCTACGTGGCCGGGGAGCTGTTTTTT; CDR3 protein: CASSDSYVAGELFF
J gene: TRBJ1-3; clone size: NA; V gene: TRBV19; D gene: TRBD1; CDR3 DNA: TGTGCCAGTAGTATCCTGGGACAGGGGACAGGTTTCTCTGGAAACACCATATATTTT; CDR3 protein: CASSILGQGTGFSGNTIYF
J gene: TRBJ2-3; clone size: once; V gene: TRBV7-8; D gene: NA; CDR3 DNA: TGTGCCAGCAGCTTACGGCGCTTCCCTAGCACAGATACGCAGTATTTT; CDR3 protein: CASSLRRFPSTDTQYF
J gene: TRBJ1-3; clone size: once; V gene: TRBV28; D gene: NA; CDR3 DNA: TGTGCCAGCAGCCTTTCTGGAAACACCATATATTTT; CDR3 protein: CASSLSGNTIYF
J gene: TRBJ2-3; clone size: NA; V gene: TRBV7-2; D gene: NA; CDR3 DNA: TGTGCCAGCAGCTTAGTGGGTGCCAGCCCCACAGATACGCAGTATTTT; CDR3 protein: CASSLVGASPTDTQYF
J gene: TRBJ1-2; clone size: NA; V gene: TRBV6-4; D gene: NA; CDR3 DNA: TGTGCCAGCAGTGAGGGGGCGCAGGGATATGGCTACACCTTC; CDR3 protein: CASSEGAQGYGYTF
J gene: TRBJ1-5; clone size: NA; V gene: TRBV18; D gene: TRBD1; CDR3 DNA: TGTGCCAGCTCACCCATGACAGGGGGTAATCAGCCCCAGCATTTT; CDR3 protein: CASSPMTGGNQPQHF
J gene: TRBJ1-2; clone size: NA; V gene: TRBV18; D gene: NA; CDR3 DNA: TGTGCCAGCTCACCTCCCCTTTACGACTATGGCTACACCTTC; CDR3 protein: CASSPPLYDYGYTF
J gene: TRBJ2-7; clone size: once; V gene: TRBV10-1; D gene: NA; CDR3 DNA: TGCGCCAGCAGTGAGGGGAGCTACGAGCAGTACTTC; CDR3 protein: CASSEGSYEQYF
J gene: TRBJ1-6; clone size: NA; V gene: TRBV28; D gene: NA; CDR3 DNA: TGTGCCAGCAGTTTATCAGCCTTCTATAATTCACCCCTCCACTTT; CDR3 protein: CASSLSAFYNSPLHF
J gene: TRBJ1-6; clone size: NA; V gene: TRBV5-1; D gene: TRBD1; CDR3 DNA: TGCGCCAGCAGCTTTACCGGGACAGGCAATTCACCCCTCCACTTT; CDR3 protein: CASSFTGTGNSPLHF
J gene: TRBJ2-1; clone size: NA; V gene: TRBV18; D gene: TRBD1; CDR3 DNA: TGTGCCAGCTCACTACAGGGGTTGTCCTACAATGAGCAGTTCTTC; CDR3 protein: CASSLQGLSYNEQFF
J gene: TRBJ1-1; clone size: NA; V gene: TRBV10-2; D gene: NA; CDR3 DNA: TGCGCCAGCAGGGAAGTAGAGACTGAAGCTTTCTTT; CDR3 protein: CASREVETEAFF
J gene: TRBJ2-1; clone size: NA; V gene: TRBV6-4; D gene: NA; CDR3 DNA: TGTGCCAGCAGTGACTCCCCGGCAGGGTACAATGAGCAGTTCTTC; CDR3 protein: CASSDSPAGYNEQFF
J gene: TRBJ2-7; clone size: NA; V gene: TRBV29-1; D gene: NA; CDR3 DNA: TGCAGCGTTGTCCACCGTGTTGGCGAGCAGTACTTC; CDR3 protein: CSVVHRVGEQYF
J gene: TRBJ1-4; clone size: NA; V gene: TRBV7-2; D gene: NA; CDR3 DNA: TGTGCCAGCAGCCGACACCAAGACGGGTCGGGGGAAAAACTGTTTTTT; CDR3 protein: CASSRHQDGSGEKLFF
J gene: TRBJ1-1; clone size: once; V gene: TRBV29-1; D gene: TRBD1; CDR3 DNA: TGCAGCGTTGAAGACGCATTGGGACAGGGGGTTTTT; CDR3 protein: CSVEDALGQGVF
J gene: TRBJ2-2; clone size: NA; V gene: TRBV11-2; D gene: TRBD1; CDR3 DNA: TGTGCCAGCAGCTTAGACCAACTCCTGACAGGGGGGAACACCGGGGAGCTGTTTTTT; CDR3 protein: CASSLDQLLTGGNTGELFF
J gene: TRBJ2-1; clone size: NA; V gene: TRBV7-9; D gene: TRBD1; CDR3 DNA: TGTGCCAGCCGGAGACAGGGTTTAAATGAGCAGTTCTTC; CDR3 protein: CASRRQGLNEQFF
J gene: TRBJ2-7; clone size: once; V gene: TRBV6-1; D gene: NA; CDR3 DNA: TGTGCCAGCAGTGATGGGCGCGAGCAGTACTTC; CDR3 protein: CASSDGREQYF
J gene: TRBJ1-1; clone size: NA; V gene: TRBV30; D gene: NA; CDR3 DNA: TGTGCCTGGAGTGCTTCGGGGGGGTTTACTGAAGCTTTCTTT; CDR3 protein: CAWSASGGFTEAFF
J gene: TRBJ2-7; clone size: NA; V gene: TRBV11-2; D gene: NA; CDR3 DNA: TGTGCCAGCAGCTCCCGGAAGGCAGGGGCCGAAAGCTCCTACGAGCAGTACTTC; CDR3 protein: CASSSRKAGAESSYEQYF
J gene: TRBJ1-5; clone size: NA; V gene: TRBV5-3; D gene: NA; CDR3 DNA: TGTGCCAGAAGCGCCCACCGGAGGGCACCGTATAGCAATCAGCCCCAGCATTTT; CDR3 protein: CARSAHRRAPYSNQPQHF
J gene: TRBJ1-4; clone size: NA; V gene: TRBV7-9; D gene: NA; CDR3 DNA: TGTGCCAGCAGCTTAGCGAGCCTCACAGTTAATGAAAAACTGTTTTTT; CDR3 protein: CASSLASLTVNEKLFF
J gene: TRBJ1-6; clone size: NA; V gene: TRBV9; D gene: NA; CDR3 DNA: TGTGCCAGCAGCGTAAAAGTTAATTCACCCCTCCACTTT; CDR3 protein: CASSVKVNSPLHF
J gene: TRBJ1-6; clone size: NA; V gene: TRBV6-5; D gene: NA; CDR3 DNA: TGTGCCAGCAGTTACTCGAGCAGGGGCGGTCCACCCCTCCACTTT; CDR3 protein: CASSYSSRGGPPLHF
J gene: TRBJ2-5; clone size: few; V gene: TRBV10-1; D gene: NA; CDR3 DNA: TGCGCCAGCAGTGGTGGCAGATCTCAAGAGACCCAGTACTTC; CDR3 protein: CASSGGRSQETQYF
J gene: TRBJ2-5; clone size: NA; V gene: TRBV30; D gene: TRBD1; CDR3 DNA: TGTGCCTGGAGCGAGGTATGGACAGGAGAGACCCAGTACTTC; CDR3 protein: CAWSEVWTGETQYF
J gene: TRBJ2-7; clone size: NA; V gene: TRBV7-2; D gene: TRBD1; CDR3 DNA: TGTGCCAGCAGCCAAGATGCGACAGGGGTTAACTACGAGCAGTACTTC; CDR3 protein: CASSQDATGVNYEQYF
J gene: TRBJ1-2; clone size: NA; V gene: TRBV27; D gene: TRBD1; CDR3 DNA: TGTGCCAGCAGTGTCCCCGGGACAGGGTCTGGCTACACCTTC; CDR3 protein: CASSVPGTGSGYTF
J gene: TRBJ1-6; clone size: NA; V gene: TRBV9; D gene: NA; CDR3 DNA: TGTGCCAGCAGCGTAGAGGGGGGCGCTGGGTCACCCCTCCACTTT; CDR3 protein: CASSVEGGAGSPLHF
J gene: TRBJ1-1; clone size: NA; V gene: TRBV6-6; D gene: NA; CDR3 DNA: TGTGCCAGCAGCCGTGGACAGAATGAAGCTTTCTTT; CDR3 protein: CASSRGQNEAFF
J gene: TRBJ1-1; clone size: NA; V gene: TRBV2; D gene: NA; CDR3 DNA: TGTGCCAGCAATTTTGGCCAAGAAGCTTTCTTT; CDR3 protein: CASNFGQEAFF
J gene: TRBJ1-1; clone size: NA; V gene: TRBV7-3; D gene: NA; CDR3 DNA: TGTGCCAGCAGCTTAACAAGGGAGTTGAACACTGAAGCTTTCTTT; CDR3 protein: CASSLTRELNTEAFF